This T cell receptor beta chain was sequenced for a study of Graves' ophthalmopathy and Graves' hyperthyroidism (dated by TCRdb to the late 2010s). Looking at the study overall: Peripheral blood samples were taken at the time of initial diagnosis, before any treatment was given. The roughly 91 discovery patients were randomly divided into training and test sets at a 7:3 ratio. Once sampling was done, hyperthyroidism patients were given methimazole at a starting dose of 30 mg daily, while ophthalmopathy patients were given high-dose intravenous methylprednisolone. T-cell repertoires of thyroid tissue and blood were compared in several hyperthyroidism patients. To explore V-J signatures distinguishing ophthalmopathy from hyperthyroidism, a discovery set of roughly 98 patients (around 44 ophthalmopathy, 57 stable hyperthyroidism) was enrolled. To tell Graves' ophthalmopathy apart from Graves' hyperthyroidism, and to predict which patients would progress to ophthalmopathy, the study relied on TCR beta repertoire signatures. In total, 135 blood samples were TCR-sequenced: some 40 ophthalmopathy, under 80 hyperthyroidism and some 17 hyperthyroidism-to-ophthalmopathy patients. An independent validation cohort was composed of around 19 hyperthyroidism patients and over 15 patients who later progressed from hyperthyroidism to ophthalmopathy. Study-level results and caveats: Most expanded thyroid clonotypes with frequency above 0.001 were also detected in blood, suggesting blood repertoires may reflect the thyroid immune response. In validation, the model predicted ophthalmopathy progression with about 71% sensitivity and 72.22% specificity; approximately 12 predicted patients were CT-confirmed with GO in a median of about 7.1 months. Ophthalmopathy was separated from stable hyperthyroidism by the 13-signature model with about 88% sensitivity and roughly 83% specificity in cross-validation and with 80%/75% in the test set. No statistical method was used to predetermine the sample size, and group allocation was not hidden from the investigators.

On this clonotype: Its antigen is currently not known. Per-base qualities were not stored, and no clone one base away is much larger.

Hyperthyroidism was considered stable if no progression to ophthalmopathy occurred within 18 months of follow-up. The hyperthyroidism patients were 18 to 65 years old and newly diagnosed, with a disease duration of less than 2 months. Patients with other autoimmune diseases, uncontrolled infections, pregnancy or lactation were excluded from the study. Diagnosis was based on clinical symptoms, serum thyroxine, TRAb, thyroid ultrasound and orbital computed tomography. Ficoll-Paque density gradient centrifugation was used to isolate PBMCs from 9.5 to 10 ml of fresh peripheral blood. Trizol reagent was used to extract the total RNA, and its quality was then checked on an Agilent 2100 Bioanalyzer. For repertoire sequencing, TCR beta CDR3 regions were amplified from RNA transcripts. The first round of RT-PCR was done with HTBI primers and the Qiagen OneStep RT-PCR kit, and was followed by a second round of multiplex PCR, then size selection and purification. Libraries were sequenced on an Illumina HiSeq2000 using paired-end 100 bp reads. The authors' analysis ran thus. SOAPnuke was used to process the reads, removing any read that contained adapters or uncalled bases, had a mean Phred below 15, or lacked an exact match to the constant primer or identifier. High-quality paired reads were merged with COPE v1.2.5. Each unique nucleotide sequence was defined as a clonotype, and clonotypes were aligned to IMGT TRB V, D and J references with MiTCR v1.1. The analysis was limited to V-J combinations with a frequency above 0.0001, which together covered about 99% of the repertoires. For each V-J combination, a TCR clonal expansion and chaos score was defined as the ratio of F50 clonal expansion to chaos observed in the TCRdist matrix. Welch's t-statistics and random forest were used to narrow the features down to around 13 V-J combinations, which were then fed into a naive Bayes classifier. The Morisita-Horn index was used to measure how similar the thyroid and blood repertoires were. The public sequencing data were trimmed at Q25 with fastp and processed into clonotypes with MiXCR by TCRdb, which kept only in-frame beta chains. Rows matching on CDR3 protein sequence are summarized as one entry with the most common DNA and genes. For this entry, the V and J calls and clone size follow TCRdb and not the study's own pipeline. In this sample the table shows about 620,000 distinct CDR3 sequences, about a fifth of which occur a single time. The top ten hold more than 5.5% of the sample.

Reading the germline V gene gives CDR1 MNHNS and CDR2 SASEGT. Counted from cysteine to phenylalanine, this CDR3 has 15 amino acids. Only the CDR3 portion is preserved as DNA: 45 bases, with reading frame beginning at the first base. Trimmed from V: 6 bases; trimmed from J: 7 bases; junction bases lacking a gene match: 13. The specimen sequenced was peripheral blood. This receptor chain uses TRBV6-1 and TRBJ1-1; TRBD1 aligns with 8 central bases. This clonotype originated in a young woman with stable Graves' hyperthyroidism. Some clones in this sample may be carry-over from other donors' samples. Donor details come from another sample of the same person, matched by shared clones. The sequenced DNA: TGTGCCAGCAGCGCACTCAGGGGGCGAAAGGGTGAAGCTTTCTTT. Protein translation: CASSALRGRKGEAFF.